The 9 T cell receptor beta chains in this list originate from one sample, sequenced in a study of control samples from healthy donors and cancer patients (dated by TCRdb to about 2020). Receptors were amplified or captured by the immunoSEQ multiplex PCR assay. This is the immuneACCESS table as TCRdb keeps it, with only in-frame sequences that have V and J called. A part of the clones is gone; compared with another copy, unresolved V genes explain less than half, and the rest is unexplained. The sample table records about 120,000 clones; 75% to 90% of these occur just once. The top ten constitute around 1.1% of the sample. Material: PBMCs. These receptors were obtained from a woman in her forties or fifties with colorectal cancer.

The V and J genes are TRBV29-1 and TRBJ1-2, with D tentatively TRBD1 (6 bases). V was pared by 7 bases and J by 12 bases, with 21 bases between. CDR1 is SQVTM and CDR2 is ANQGSEA in the germline V gene. The CDR3 contains 12 residues. This chain's CDR3 is CSAGVREERHTF. The CDR3 DNA sequence: TGCAGCGCAGGGGTCCGCGAGGAACGACACACCTTC. Full variable domain (missing parts from reference TRBV29-1 and TRBJ1-2): SAVISQKPSRDICQRGTSLTIQCQVDSQVTMMFWYRQQPGQSLTLIATANQGSEATYESGFVIDKFPISRPNLTFSTLTVSNMSPEDSSIYLCSAGVREERHTFGSGTRLTVV.

The gene calls are TRBV18 and TRBJ2-1; 13 nucleotides line up with TRBD2. The germline V gene encodes CDR1 KGHSH and CDR2 LQKENI. Germline trimming cut 3 bases from V and 3 bases from J; bases unmatched to any gene: 5. This CDR3 spans 17 amino acids. Here the CDR3 reads CASSPWTSGSNYNEQFF. The CDR3 nucleotides are TGTGCCAGCTCACCCTGGACTAGCGGGAGTAACTACAATGAGCAGTTCTTC.

V and J are TRBV9 and TRBJ2-5; TRBD1 aligns across 7 bases. This CDR3 region has 15 residues. Germline trimming cut 0 bases from V and 5 bases from J; bases unmatched to any gene: 7. Germline CDR1 SGDLS, CDR2 YYNGEE. CDR3 residues: CASSVEARGWETQYF. The CDR3, as DNA: TGTGCCAGCAGCGTAGAGGCCAGGGGGTGGGAGACCCAGTACTTC.

Worth noting for this clone: Other nucleotide sequences in the sample specify the same CDR3. This rearrangement joins TRBV18 to TRBJ2-5; no clear D gene. V gave up 0 bases and J gave up 5 bases, with 7 bases separating them. Looked up from germline, CDR1 is KGHSH and CDR2 is LQKENI. The CDR3 spans 13 residues. In nucleotides, the CDR3 is TGTGCCAGCTCACCACCGATCGGGGAGACCCAGTACTTC. This translates into CASSPPIGETQYF.

V gene TRBV7-3 combines with J gene TRBJ2-5; D remains ambiguous. Deletions cut 1 base from V and 8 bases from J, with 17 bases between. CDR3 length: 15 residues. CDR1 is SGHTA, CDR2 FQGTGA, per germline. CDR3 in amino acids: CASSLITVLVETQYF. CDR3 in DNA: TGTGCCAGCAGCTTAATAACGGTTCTAGTGGAAACCCAGTACTTC.

The genes are TRBV7-2 and TRBJ1-1; tentatively, D is TRBD1 (5 bases). Between the trimmed V and J ends, which lost 1 base and 1 base, there was a span of 13 bases. The CDR3 is made up of 16 amino acids. Germline CDR1 SGHTA, CDR2 FQGNSA. CDR3 nucleotides: TGTGCCAGCAGCTTAGAGGGACTTGGACGGAACACTGAAGCTTTCTTT. Its protein is CASSLEGLGRNTEAFF.

Concerning this clone itself: Other DNA sequences in the sample encode the same CDR3. The CDR3 loop is CRLAGGPAGELFF. The CDR3 DNA is TGTCGGCTAGCGGGGGGGCCGGCTGGGGAGCTGTTTTTT. This rearrangement joins TRBV3-1 (or the pseudogene TRBV3-2) to TRBJ2-2; 12 nucleotides match TRBD2. The CDR3 is made up of 13 amino acids. The germline V gene has CDR1 LGHDT and CDR2 YNNKEL (reference sequence).

V usage is TRBV5-1 and J usage is TRBJ1-1; TRBD1 aligns across 9 bases. Germline V lookup: CDR1 SGHRS, CDR2 YFSETQ. The CDR3 covers 18 residues. V trimming: 6 bases; J trimming: 5 bases; junction bases outside the gene matches: 20. The CDR3 here is CASTLDGTGRKSGTEAFF. CDR3 DNA: TGCGCCAGCACCCTAGACGGGACAGGGAGAAAGAGTGGGACTGAAGCTTTCTTT.

The V call is TRBV5-6, the J call TRBJ2-1; a possible D gene is TRBD1 (5 bases). CDR3 size: 15 residues. V was pared by 4 bases and J by 7 bases, with 18 bases between. Germline lookup yields CDR1 SGHDT and CDR2 YYEEEE. The CDR3 loop reads CASSPTGLPTNEQFF. The CDR3 coding sequence is TGTGCCAGCAGCCCTACAGGATTGCCCACAAATGAGCAGTTCTTC.